The 23 T cell receptor beta chains reported below all come from one sample, sequenced in a study of regulatory T cells in long-lasting Graves disease. Time point in this sample: newly diagnosed GD, antithyroid drugs for less than 3 months. PBMCs provided the RNA from which the TCR library was made. To make TCR beta libraries, researchers used iRepertoire HTBI primers and Arm-PCR of CDR3 regions. MiXCR, run by TCRdb on the multiplex PCR reads, gives a single entry per CDR3 protein. Altogether about 620,000 distinct CDR3 sequences are present, approximately 15% being singletons, with the ten largest covering under 20%. The same sample was also studied in work on T cells in Graves' hyperthyroidism and ophthalmopathy.

The sequencing used peripheral blood mononuclear cells (PBMCs), collected at new diagnosis, from a patient treated with antithyroid drugs. All receptors come from a woman in her twenties or thirties with Graves disease.

Concerning this clonotype: The CDR3 carries no conserved terminal phenylalanine or tryptophan, so it likely arises from a read error. This chain joins TRBV20-1 and TRBJ2-1; 7 nucleotides match TRBD2. V was pared by 3 bases and J by 7 bases, with 9 bases of the junction left unmatched. From germline, CDR1 is DFQATT and CDR2 SNEGSKA (reference sequence). The CDR3 spans 14 residues. The CDR3 here is CSASRGGIANEQFL. For the CDR3, the DNA is TGCAGTGCTAGCCGGGGAGGGATTGCGAATGAGCAGTTCCTC.

This clonotype was counted between two and nine times. The chain combines TRBV7-9 with TRBJ2-1, with D uncertain. Germline V gene lookup returns CDR1 SEHNR and CDR2 FQNEAQ (reference sequence). This CDR3 region has 14 residues. Between the trimmed V and J ends, which lost 5 bases and 9 bases, there was a span of 17 bases. CDR3 bases: TGTGCCAGCAGCCTATTCCCGAAGTGGGCTGAGCAGTTCTTC. This sequence encodes CASSLFPKWAEQFF.

In its sample, this clonotype was seen many times. The rearrangement links TRBV27 to TRBJ1-6; the D gene is possibly TRBD1 (6 bases). Looked up from germline, CDR1 is MNHEY and CDR2 is SMNVEV (reference sequence). The CDR3 is 14 amino acids. Trimming cost V 3 bases and J 9 bases, with 12 bases left between them. CDR3 nucleotides: TGTGCCAGCAGTTTCCGGGACATCTCTTCACCCCTCCACTTT. Protein product: CASSFRDISSPLHF.

The table lists this clonotype with many counts. The CDR3 coding sequence is TGTGCCTGGAGTGCCGGGACAGGACCCTACGAGCAGTACTTC. It encodes CAWSAGTGPYEQYF. This rearrangement joins TRBV30 to TRBJ2-7; 8 bases agree with TRBD1. The CDR3 has 14 residues. CDR1 is GTSNPN, CDR2 SVGIG, per germline (reference sequence). V was clipped by 1 base and J by 2 bases; unmatched bases: 4.

This chain joins TRBV20-1 and TRBJ2-1, with 7 nucleotides matching TRBD2. CDR1 is DFQATT, CDR2 SNEGSKA, per germline (reference sequence). Trimming at V came to 3 bases and at J to 4 bases, leaving 9 bases not matched to a gene. The CDR3 runs 15 residues. The CDR3 loop is CSARAGSSGYNEQFF. CDR3 coding DNA: TGCAGTGCTAGGGCGGGGTCTAGCGGATACAATGAGCAGTTCTTC.

This clonotype was counted between two and nine times. The genes are TRBV7-9 and TRBJ2-1; D remains ambiguous. V dropped 5 bases and J dropped 2 bases, with 13 bases sitting between them. The CDR3 is 15 residues long. CDR1 and CDR2 (germline): SEHNR, FQNEAQ (reference sequence). This chain's CDR3 is CASSPHSYTYNEQFF. CDR3 nucleotide sequence: TGTGCCAGCAGCCCTCACTCGTATACCTACAATGAGCAGTTCTTC. The entire variable domain, with the rest obtained from reference TRBV7-9 and TRBJ2-1, is as follows: DTGVSQNPRHKITKRGQNVTFRCDPISEHNRLYWYRQTLGQGPEFLTYFQNEAQLEKSRLLSDRFSAERPKGSFSTLEIQRTEQGDSAMYLCASSPHSYTYNEQFFGPGTRLTVL.

This clonotype was observed a few times. The V call is TRBV5-4, the J call TRBJ2-7, with 8 nucleotides matching TRBD1. Germline-derived CDR1 and CDR2 are SGHNT and YYREEE (reference sequence). V shed 3 bases, J shed 4 bases, and the junction held 6 bases outside the gene matches. This CDR3 has 14 amino acids. CDR3 loop: CASSYRDRWYEQYF. The DNA for the CDR3 is TGTGCCAGCAGCTACCGGGACAGGTGGTACGAGCAGTACTTC.

This chain joins TRBV2 and TRBJ1-5; D is undetermined. The CDR3 runs 13 residues. Trimming removed 7 bases from V and 7 bases from J, with 14 bases in between. CDR1 and CDR2 from the germline V gene are SNHLY and FYNNEI. The CDR3 nucleotides read TGTGCCAGCAACGGGGAGGGATCACAGCCCCAGCATTTT. This encodes CASNGEGSQPQHF.

Ten or more counts support this clonotype. This sequence joins TRBV28 and TRBJ1-2; no firm D call. Trimming took 3 bases from V and 10 from J, leaving 15 bases between them. Germline CDR1 is MDHEN and CDR2 is SYDVKM. This CDR3 is built from 13 residues. CDR3 sequence reads: CASSFNSPALYTF. The CDR3 nucleotides read TGTGCCAGCAGTTTTAACAGCCCAGCCCTCTACACCTTC.

The sample holds a few counts of this clonotype. J is TRBJ1-5 and V is TRBV6-1; 11 bases line up with TRBD1. In germline, CDR1 is MNHNS, CDR2 SASEGT. The V segment lost 3 bases and the J segment 6 bases; nucleotides outside the gene matches: 4. This CDR3 has 15 amino acids. CDR3 coding DNA: TGTGCCAGCAGTGAGGGGACAGGGGGTGGTCAGCCCCAGCATTTT. Amino acid sequence: CASSEGTGGGQPQHF.

The chain recombines TRBV6-1 with TRBJ1-4, with D unclear. The V and J ends lost 10 bases and 3 bases respectively, with 9 bases between them. The CDR3 length is 12 residues. Looked up from germline, CDR1 is MNHNS and CDR2 is SASEGT. Here the CDR3 reads CATSTSNEKLFF. CDR3 sequence (DNA): TGTGCCACCTCTACGTCTAATGAAAAACTGTTTTTT.

This clonotype was detected ten times or more. This chain connects TRBV2 to TRBJ2-5; the D gene could be TRBD1 or TRBD2 (5 bases each). Trimming cost V 8 bases and J 9 bases, with 22 bases left between them. The CDR3 is made up of 14 amino acids. CDR1 SNHLY and CDR2 FYNNEI come from the germline V gene. The CDR3, as DNA: TGTGCCAGCCTAAGGGACGGCCCCAAGAGACCCCAGTACTTC. It codes for CASLRDGPKRPQYF. The full variable domain, with the rest looked up from reference TRBV2 and TRBJ2-5, is EPEVTQTPSHQVTQMGQEVILRCVPISNHLYFYWYRQILGQKVEFLVSFYNNEISEKSEIFDDQFSVERPDGSNFTLKIRSTKLEDSAMYFCASLRDGPKRPQYFGPGTRLLVL.

This clonotype has ten or more counts. V usage is TRBV28 and J usage is TRBJ2-7, with 7 bases lining up with TRBD1. V shed 5 bases, J shed 3 bases, and the junction held 10 bases outside the gene matches. Germline CDR1 and CDR2: MDHEN and SYDVKM. CDR3 length equals 15 residues. The CDR3 loop is CASSGSGTANYEQYF. CDR3 DNA: TGTGCCAGCAGTGGATCCGGGACAGCTAACTACGAGCAGTACTTC.

There are many counts of this clonotype. This chain uses TRBV28 with TRBJ2-5, with 7 bases fitting TRBD2. The germline V gene has CDR1 MDHEN and CDR2 SYDVKM. J gave up 5 bases and V 8 bases, and 26 bases lay outside the gene matches. The CDR3 runs to 19 residues. The CDR3 DNA reads TGTGCCAGCGGAACCTACGCAGGTAGCGGGCTCGGTCCCGGGGAGACCCAGTACTTC. Protein: CASGTYAGSGLGPGETQYF. Filled out from reference TRBV28 and TRBJ2-5, the complete variable domain reads DVKVTQSSRYLVKRTGEKVFLECVQDMDHENMFWYRQDPGLGLRLIYFSYDVKMKEKGDIPEGYSVSREKKERFSLILESASTNQTSMYLCASGTYAGSGLGPGETQYFGPGTRLLVL.

The table lists this clonotype with a few counts. This chain joins TRBV18 and TRBJ2-3; D gene unclear. Trimming shortened V by 3 bases and J by 6 bases, and 10 bases separated the two germline ends. The germline gives CDR1 KGHSH, CDR2 LQKENI. CDR3 length: 13 residues. CDR3 region: CASSPPARDTQYF. CDR3 DNA: TGTGCCAGCTCACCCCCGGCGCGGGATACGCAGTATTTT.

In this sample, this clonotype turned up a few times. This chain connects TRBV7-2 to TRBJ2-3; 8 bases are a match to TRBD2. CDR1 is SGHTA and CDR2 is FQGNSA in the germline V gene. The CDR3 has 19 residues. V lost 1 base, J lost 3 bases, and 15 bases stayed unmatched. The CDR3, as DNA: TGTGCCAGCAGCTTAGGGCTAGCGGGCCGGAGGGTAGCAACAGATACGCAGTATTTT. As protein: CASSLGLAGRRVATDTQYF.

This clonotype was counted a few times. This rearrangement joins TRBV7-9 to TRBJ2-3; 7 bases align to TRBD1. The CDR3 runs 17 residues. CDR1 and CDR2 from the germline V gene are SEHNR and FQNEAQ (reference sequence). Unmatched junction bases numbered 11, after V lost 3 bases and J lost 2 bases. In DNA, the CDR3 is TGTGCCAGCAGCTTCTTTGGGGCCAGGGGGACCACAGATACGCAGTATTTT. Its translation: CASSFFGARGTTDTQYF. Full variable domain (remainder filled in from reference TRBV7-9 and TRBJ2-3): DTGVSQNPRHKITKRGQNVTFRCDPISEHNRLYWYRQTLGQGPEFLTYFQNEAQLEKSRLLSDRFSAERPKGSFSTLEIQRTEQGDSAMYLCASSFFGARGTTDTQYFGPGTRLTVL.

This clonotype was counted ten times or more. The V gene is TRBV7-8, the J gene TRBJ2-2; 10 bases fit TRBD2. The germline V gene has CDR1 SGHVS and CDR2 FQNEAQ. J gave up 5 bases and V 6 bases, and 3 bases lay outside the gene matches. The CDR3 loop spans 14 amino acids. The CDR3 sequence: CASRLAGQTGELFF. The CDR3, as DNA: TGTGCCAGCAGACTAGCGGGACAGACCGGGGAGCTGTTTTTT.

This clonotype was detected ten times or more. The V gene is TRBV28, the J gene TRBJ1-1, with 8 bases identical to TRBD1. The germline V gene has CDR1 MDHEN and CDR2 SYDVKM. The CDR3 has 14 amino acids. V shed 6 bases and J 11 bases; nucleotides not matched to a gene: 14. The chain's CDR3 is CASRPVFGQGPAFF. As DNA, the CDR3 is TGTGCCAGCAGGCCTGTATTCGGACAGGGTCCGGCTTTCTTT.

This clonotype showed up just a few times. V gene TRBV6-1 combines with J gene TRBJ2-7; TRBD2 matches 8 bases. The CDR3 spans 15 residues. Germline V gene sequence: CDR1 MNHNS, CDR2 SASEGT. The trim removed 5 bases at V and 2 bases at J, leaving 8 bases unmatched. This CDR3 reads CASSPLGLAAYEQYF. The CDR3 DNA is TGTGCCAGCAGTCCACTCGGACTAGCTGCCTACGAGCAGTACTTC.

This clonotype occurred a few times. This chain uses TRBV19 with TRBJ2-1; weak D call: TRBD2 (6 bases). The J call may not be correct, given that the DNA end is closer to TRBJ2-5. CDR1 and CDR2 (germline): LNHDA, SQIVND (reference sequence). This CDR3 region has 14 residues. CDR3 in DNA: TGTGCCAGTAGTTCCCGCCCCGGGAGTGTGGCCCAGTACTTC. Translated: CASSSRPGSVAQYF.

As for this clonotype: This may stem from a read error, because a much larger clone lies one nucleotide away. The rearrangement links TRBV29-1 to TRBJ1-1; possibly TRBD1 for D (6 bases). Germline assignment: CDR1 SQVTM and CDR2 ANQGSEA. The CDR3 extends over 14 amino acids. The CDR3 protein is CSVDETGLNTEALF. The CDR3 DNA sequence: TGCAGCGTTGACGAAACAGGGTTGAACACTGAAGCTCTCTTT.

There are many counts of this clonotype. V gene TRBV6-4 combines with J gene TRBJ1-1; D is unresolved. The CDR3 runs to 13 residues. The V gene's germline CDR1 is MRHNA and CDR2 SNTAGT. V shed 4 bases and J shed 1 base, with 7 bases lying between them. CDR3 loop: CASSASENTEAFF. As DNA, the CDR3 is TGTGCCAGCAGTGCCAGCGAGAACACTGAAGCTTTCTTT.